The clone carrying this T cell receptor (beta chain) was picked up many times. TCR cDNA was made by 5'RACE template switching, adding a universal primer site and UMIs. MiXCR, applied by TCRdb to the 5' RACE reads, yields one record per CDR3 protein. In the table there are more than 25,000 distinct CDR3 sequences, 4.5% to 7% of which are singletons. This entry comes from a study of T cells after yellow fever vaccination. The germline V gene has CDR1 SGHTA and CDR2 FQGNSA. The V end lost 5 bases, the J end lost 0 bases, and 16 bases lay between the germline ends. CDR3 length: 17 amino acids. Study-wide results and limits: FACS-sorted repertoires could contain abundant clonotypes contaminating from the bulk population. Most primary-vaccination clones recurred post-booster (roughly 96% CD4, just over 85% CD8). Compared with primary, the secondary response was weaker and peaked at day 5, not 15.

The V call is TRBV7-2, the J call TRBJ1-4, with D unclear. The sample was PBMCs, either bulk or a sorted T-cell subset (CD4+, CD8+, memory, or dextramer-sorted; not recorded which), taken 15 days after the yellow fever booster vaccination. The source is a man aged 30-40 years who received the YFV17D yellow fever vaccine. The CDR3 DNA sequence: TGTGCCAGCAGCCCCGACACCTATCTATCAACTAATGAAAAACTGTTTTTT. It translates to CASSPDTYLSTNEKLFF. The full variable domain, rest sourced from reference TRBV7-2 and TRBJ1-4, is GAGVSQSPSNKVTEKGKDVELRCDPISGHTALYWYRQSLGQGLEFLIYFQGNSAPDKSGLPSDRFSAERTGGSVSTLTIQRTQQEDSAVYLCASSPDTYLSTNEKLFFGSGTQLSVL.